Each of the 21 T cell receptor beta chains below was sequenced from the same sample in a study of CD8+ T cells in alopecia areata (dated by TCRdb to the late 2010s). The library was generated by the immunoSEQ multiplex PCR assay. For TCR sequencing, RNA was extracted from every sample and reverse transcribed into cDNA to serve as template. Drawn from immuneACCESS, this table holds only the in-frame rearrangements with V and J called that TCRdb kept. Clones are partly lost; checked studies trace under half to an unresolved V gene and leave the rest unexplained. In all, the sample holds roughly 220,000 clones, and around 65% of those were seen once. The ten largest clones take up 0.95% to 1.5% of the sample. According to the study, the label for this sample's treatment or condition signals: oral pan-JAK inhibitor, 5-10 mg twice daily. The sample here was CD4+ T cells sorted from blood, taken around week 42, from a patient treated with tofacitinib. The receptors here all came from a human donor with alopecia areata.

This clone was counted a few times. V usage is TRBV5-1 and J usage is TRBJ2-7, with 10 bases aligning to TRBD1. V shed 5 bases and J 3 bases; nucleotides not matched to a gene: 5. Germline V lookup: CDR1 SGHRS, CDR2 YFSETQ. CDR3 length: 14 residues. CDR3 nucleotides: TGCGCCAGCAGTCCGGACAGGGGGAGCTACGAGCAGTACTTC. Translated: CASSPDRGSYEQYF.

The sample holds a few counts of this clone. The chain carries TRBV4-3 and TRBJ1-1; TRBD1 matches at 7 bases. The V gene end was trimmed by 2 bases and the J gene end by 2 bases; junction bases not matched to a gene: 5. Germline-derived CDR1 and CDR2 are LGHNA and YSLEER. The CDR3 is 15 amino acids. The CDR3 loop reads CASSQRGQVNTEAFF. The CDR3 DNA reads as TGCGCCAGCAGCCAACGCGGACAGGTAAACACTGAAGCTTTCTTT.

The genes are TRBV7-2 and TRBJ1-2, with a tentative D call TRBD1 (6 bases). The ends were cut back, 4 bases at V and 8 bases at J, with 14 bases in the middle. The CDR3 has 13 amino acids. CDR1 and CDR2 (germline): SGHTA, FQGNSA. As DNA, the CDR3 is TGTGCCAGCAGCTCGCAGGGGCGCGTGGGCTACACCTTC. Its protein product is CASSSQGRVGYTF.

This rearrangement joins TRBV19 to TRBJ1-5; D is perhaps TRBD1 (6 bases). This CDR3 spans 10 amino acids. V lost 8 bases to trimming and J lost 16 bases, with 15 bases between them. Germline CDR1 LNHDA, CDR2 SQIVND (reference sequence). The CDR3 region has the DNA TGTGCCAGTGGACGCGGGGGCTCTCATTTT. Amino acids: CASGRGGSHF.

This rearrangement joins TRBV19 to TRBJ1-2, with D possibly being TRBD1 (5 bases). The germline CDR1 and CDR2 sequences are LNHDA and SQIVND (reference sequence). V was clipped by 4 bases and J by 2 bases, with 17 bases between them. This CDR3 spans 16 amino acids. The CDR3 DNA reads TGTGCCAGTAGTACCGACGGGACGGAGGGGAACTATGGCTACACCTTC. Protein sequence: CASSTDGTEGNYGYTF.

This CDR3 is CASSLDSIFDYTF. In DNA, the CDR3 is TGTGCCAGCAGTCTGGACAGCATCTTCGACTACACCTTC. The chain is built from TRBV7-9 and TRBJ1-2; the D gene is possibly TRBD1 (6 bases). Germline loops: CDR1 SEHNR, CDR2 FQNEAQ (reference sequence). The germline V and J ends were trimmed by 6 bases and 10 bases, with 18 bases remaining between them. The CDR3 length is 13 residues.

The CDR3 DNA is TGTGCCTGGAGTAGCGGGGGGCTTCAAAACATTCAGTACTTC. Translating gives CAWSSGGLQNIQYF. V gene TRBV30 combines with J gene TRBJ2-4; 9 bases fit TRBD2. This CDR3 has 14 residues. J was trimmed by 5 bases and V by 2 bases; bases with no gene match: 4. The germline V gene encodes CDR1 GTSNPN and CDR2 SVGIG (reference sequence).

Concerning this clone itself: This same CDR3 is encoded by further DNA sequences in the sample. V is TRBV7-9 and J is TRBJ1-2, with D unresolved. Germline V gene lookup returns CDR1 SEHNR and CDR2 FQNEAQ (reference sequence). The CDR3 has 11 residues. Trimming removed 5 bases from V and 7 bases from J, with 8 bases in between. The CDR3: CASSLGSGYTF. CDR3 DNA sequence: TGTGCCAGCAGCCTCGGGAGTGGCTACACCTTC.

DNA of the CDR3: TGTGCCAGTTCTAAGGAGGGCCGCGACACCGGGGAGCTGTTTTTT. Translated, it gives CASSKEGRDTGELFF. The chain combines TRBV18 with TRBJ1-3; TRBD2 might be the D (6 bases). The J call may be wrong; the DNA end is better matched by TRBJ2-2. The CDR3 is made up of 15 amino acids. Germline values: CDR1 KGHSH, CDR2 LQKENI.

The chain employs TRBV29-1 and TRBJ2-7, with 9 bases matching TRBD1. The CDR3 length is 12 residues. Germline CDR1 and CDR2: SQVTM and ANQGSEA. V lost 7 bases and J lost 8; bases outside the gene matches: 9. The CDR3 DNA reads TGCAGCGCACAACCGGGACAGGGCAAGCAGTACTTC. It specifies CSAQPGQGKQYF.

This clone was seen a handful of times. This CDR3 reads CASTLDRQETQYF. CDR3 DNA sequence: TGTGCCAGCACCCTTGACAGACAAGAGACCCAGTACTTC. The chain combines TRBV2 with TRBJ2-5, with a weak D call TRBD1 (5 bases). The CDR3 is made up of 13 amino acids. Germline V gene sequence: CDR1 SNHLY, CDR2 FYNNEI. V was shortened by 7 bases and J by 2 bases, with 11 bases between the two germline ends.

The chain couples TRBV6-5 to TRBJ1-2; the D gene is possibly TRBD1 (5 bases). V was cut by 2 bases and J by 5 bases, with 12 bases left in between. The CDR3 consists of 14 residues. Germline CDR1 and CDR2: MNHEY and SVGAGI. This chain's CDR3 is CASSYLGPSYGYTF. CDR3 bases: TGTGCCAGCAGTTACCTGGGACCGTCATATGGCTACACCTTC.

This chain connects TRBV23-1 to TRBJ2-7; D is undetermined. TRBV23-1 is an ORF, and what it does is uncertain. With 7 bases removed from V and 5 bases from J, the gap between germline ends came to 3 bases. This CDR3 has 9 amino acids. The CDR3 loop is CASKNEQYF. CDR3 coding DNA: TGCGCCAGCAAAAACGAGCAGTACTTC.

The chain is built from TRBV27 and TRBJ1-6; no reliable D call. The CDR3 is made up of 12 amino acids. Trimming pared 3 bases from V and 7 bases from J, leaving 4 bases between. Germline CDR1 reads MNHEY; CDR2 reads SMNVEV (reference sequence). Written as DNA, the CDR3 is TGTGCCAGCAGTTTTTACAATTCACCCCTCCACTTT. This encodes CASSFYNSPLHF.

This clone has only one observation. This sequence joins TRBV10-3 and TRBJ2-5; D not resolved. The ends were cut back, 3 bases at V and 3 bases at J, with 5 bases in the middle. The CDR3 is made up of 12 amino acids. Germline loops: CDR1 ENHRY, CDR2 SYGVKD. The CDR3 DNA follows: TGTGCCATCAGTGACATAGAAGAGACCCAGTACTTC. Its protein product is CAISDIEETQYF.

CDR3 residues: CASSLTQMGETQYF. The CDR3 DNA follows: TGTGCCAGCAGCTTGACACAAATGGGAGAGACCCAGTACTTC. V usage is TRBV7-2 and J usage is TRBJ2-5; D unresolved. V was shortened by 3 bases and J by 4 bases, with 12 bases between the two germline ends. CDR3 length: 14 amino acids. CDR1 is SGHTA and CDR2 is FQGNSA in the germline V gene.

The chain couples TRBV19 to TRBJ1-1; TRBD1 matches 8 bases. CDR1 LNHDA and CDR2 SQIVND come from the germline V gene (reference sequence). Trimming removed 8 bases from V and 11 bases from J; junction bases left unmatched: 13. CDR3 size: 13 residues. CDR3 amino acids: CASWDRTFYSAFF. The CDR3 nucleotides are TGTGCCAGTTGGGACAGGACGTTTTATTCGGCTTTCTTT.

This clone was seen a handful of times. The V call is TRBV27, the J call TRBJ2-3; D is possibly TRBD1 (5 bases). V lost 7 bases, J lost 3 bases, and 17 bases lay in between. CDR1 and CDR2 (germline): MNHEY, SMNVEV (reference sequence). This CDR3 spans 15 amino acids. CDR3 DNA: TGTGCCAGCATCCGAAGGGGCAGTACAACAGATACGCAGTATTTT. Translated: CASIRRGSTTDTQYF.

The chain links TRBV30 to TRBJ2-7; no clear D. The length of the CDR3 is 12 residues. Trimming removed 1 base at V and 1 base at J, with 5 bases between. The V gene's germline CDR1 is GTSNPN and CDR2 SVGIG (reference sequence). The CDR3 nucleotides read TGTGCCTGGAGTGGGCCGTCCTACGAGCAGTACTTC. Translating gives CAWSGPSYEQYF.

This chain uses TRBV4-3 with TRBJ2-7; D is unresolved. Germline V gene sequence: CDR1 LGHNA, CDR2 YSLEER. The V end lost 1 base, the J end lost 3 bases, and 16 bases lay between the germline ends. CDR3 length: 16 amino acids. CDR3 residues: CASSQGPGGKDYEQYF. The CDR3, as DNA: TGCGCCAGCAGCCAAGGCCCAGGCGGCAAAGACTACGAGCAGTACTTC.

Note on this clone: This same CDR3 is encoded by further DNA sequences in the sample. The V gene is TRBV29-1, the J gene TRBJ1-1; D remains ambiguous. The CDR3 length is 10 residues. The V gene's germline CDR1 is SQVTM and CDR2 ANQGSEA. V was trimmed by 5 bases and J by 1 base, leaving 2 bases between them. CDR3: CSVRNTEAFF. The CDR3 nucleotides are TGCAGCGTTCGGAACACTGAAGCTTTCTTT.